Shown below are 3 T cell receptor beta chains from a single sample sequenced in a study of breast tumors, draining lymph nodes, adjacent tissues. TCRdb used MiXCR to reprocess the multiplex PCR reads, holding one entry per CDR3 protein. Of 45,000 to 60,000 distinct CDR3 sequences listed, roughly 23% are singletons. Source material: breast tumor tissue. The receptors originated from a female donor with breast cancer. Some clones in this sample may be carry-over from other donors' samples.

This clonotype is classed as medium-sized. The J gene is TRBJ2-3, the V gene TRBV9, with 8 bases lining up with TRBD1. This CDR3 has 17 amino acids. The germline CDR1 and CDR2 sequences are SGDLS and YYNGEE. The ends lost 4 bases at V and 6 bases at J; junction bases unmatched: 16. Here the CDR3 reads CASSPARTGPIWDTQYF. The CDR3 coding sequence is TGTGCCAGCAGCCCGGCAAGGACAGGGCCAATATGGGATACGCAGTATTTT.

V and J are TRBV12-3 or TRBV12-4 and TRBJ1-1; the match to TRBD1 covers 7 bases. The CDR3 is 13 amino acids. J was trimmed by 3 bases and V by 5 bases; bases with no gene match: 3. CDR3 DNA sequence: TGTGCCAGCAGTATGGACAGGTACACTGAAGCTTTCTTT. It is translated as CASSMDRYTEAFF.

With respect to this clonotype: One junction end disagrees with the germline gene, perhaps due to a read error. V is TRBV20-1 and J is TRBJ2-1; D gene uncertain. Germline CDR1 DFQATT, CDR2 SNEGSKA (reference sequence). The CDR3 is 13 amino acids. The CDR3 DNA sequence: TGCAGTGCTAGAGACCGACTCTACAATAAGCAGTTCTTC. Its protein product is CSARDRLYNKQFF.